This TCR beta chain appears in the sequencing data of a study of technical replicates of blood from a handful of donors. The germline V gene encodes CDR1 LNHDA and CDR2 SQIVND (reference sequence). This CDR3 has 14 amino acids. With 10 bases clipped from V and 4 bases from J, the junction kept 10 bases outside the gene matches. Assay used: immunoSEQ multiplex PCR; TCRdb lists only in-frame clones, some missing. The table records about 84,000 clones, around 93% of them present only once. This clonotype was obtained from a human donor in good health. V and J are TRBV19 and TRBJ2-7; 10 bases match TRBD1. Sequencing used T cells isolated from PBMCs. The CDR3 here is CATQLGQGRYEQYF. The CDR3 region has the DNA TGTGCCACTCAATTGGGACAGGGGAGGTACGAGCAGTACTTC. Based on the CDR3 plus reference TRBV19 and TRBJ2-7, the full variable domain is DGGITQSPKYLFRKEGQNVTLSCEQNLNHDAMYWYRQDPGQGLRLIYYSQIVNDFQKGDIAEGYSVSREKKESFPLTVTSAQKNPTAFYLCATQLGQGRYEQYFGPGTRLTVT.